Described below is a single T cell receptor beta chain sequence and its context. This sample was included in a study of T cells after yellow fever vaccination. V lost 1 base to trimming and J lost 4 bases, with 11 bases between them. The CDR3 covers 14 residues. Germline CDR1 and CDR2: SGHKS and YYEKEE (reference sequence). The TCR cDNA carried a universal primer site and UMIs from 5'RACE template switching. TCRdb independently ran MiXCR on the 5' RACE reads; one entry per CDR3 protein. The sample shows about 45,000 distinct CDR3 sequences, 6% to 7% of them seen only once. This TCR came from a man aged 25-45 years who received the YFV17D yellow fever vaccine. The material sequenced was CD8+ T cells not binding an NS4B(214-222) dextramer, sorted from PBMCs, taken 45 days after the yellow fever booster vaccination. The chain joins TRBV5-5 to TRBJ1-1; D perhaps matches TRBD1 (6 bases). The CDR3 sequence is CASSLKGGVTEAFF. DNA for the CDR3: TGTGCCAGCAGCTTGAAAGGGGGGGTCACTGAAGCTTTCTTT.